What follows are 18 T cell receptor beta chains derived from one specimen sequenced in a study of OX40 agonist ivuxolimab in advanced cancers. The repertoire was sequenced with immunoSEQ multiplex PCR; TCRdb's copy has only in-frame clones and lacks some. This sample yields some 45,000 clones, of which 80% to 90% are seen a single time; 2.6% belongs to the top ten. The input for sequencing was CD4+ or CD8+ T cells sorted from blood, taken in a trial of the OX40 agonist ivuxolimab. The source is an adult with an advanced solid tumor such as melanoma, head and neck, liver or kidney cancer.

The chain uses TRBV7-8 and TRBJ1-5; weak D call: TRBD1 (5 bases). In germline, CDR1 is SGHVS, CDR2 FQNEAQ. Trimming removed 5 bases from V and 4 bases from J, with 18 bases in between. CDR3 length: 16 amino acids. CDR3 in DNA: TGTGCCAGCAGCAAGACCACAGGCGGGCCGAATCAGCCCCAGCATTTT. Amino acids: CASSKTTGGPNQPQHF.

This clone was recorded once. The chain combines TRBV30 with TRBJ1-2; 8 nucleotides agree with TRBD1. The ends lost 7 bases at V and 8 bases at J; junction bases unmatched: 21. CDR3 size: 16 residues. The germline CDR1 and CDR2 sequences are GTSNPN and SVGIG (reference sequence). The CDR3 loop is CASYGGPGQATNGYTF. The DNA of the CDR3 is TGTGCCTCATATGGAGGTCCGGGACAGGCAACTAACGGCTACACCTTC. Full variable domain (outside the CDR3, taken from reference TRBV30 and TRBJ1-2): SQTIHQWPATLVQPVGSPLSLECTVEGTSNPNLYWYRQAAGRGLQLLFYSVGIGQISSEVPQNLSASRPQDRQFILSSKKLLLSDSGFYLCASYGGPGQATNGYTFGSGTRLTVV.

This clone has a handful of counts. The rearrangement uses TRBV7-2 and TRBJ2-1, with TRBD2 identical over 10 bases. With 4 bases clipped from V and 4 bases from J, the junction kept 7 bases outside the gene matches. Germline lookup yields CDR1 SGHTA and CDR2 FQGNSA. The CDR3 has 16 amino acids. CDR3 DNA: TGTGCCAGCAGCTACCAGCGGGGGGGCAGTTACAATGAGCAGTTCTTC. Its translation is CASSYQRGGSYNEQFF.

For this clone: The sample holds other DNA sequences that translate to the same CDR3. The chain employs TRBV12-5 and TRBJ2-7; possibly TRBD1 for D (5 bases). Germline V gene lookup returns CDR1 LGHNT and CDR2 FRNRAP. This CDR3 region has 13 residues. V was clipped by 3 bases and J by 1 base, with 7 bases between them. The CDR3, as DNA: TGTGCTAGTGGTTTAGGACAATCCTACGAGCAGTACTTC. Its translation: CASGLGQSYEQYF.

The chain uses TRBV6-1 and TRBJ2-7; D remains ambiguous. The CDR3 has 12 amino acids. With 2 bases removed from V and 5 bases from J, the gap between germline ends came to 7 bases. Germline loops: CDR1 MNHNS, CDR2 SASEGT. CDR3 sequence reads: CASSERWDEQYF. The CDR3 DNA reads as TGTGCCAGCAGTGAAAGGTGGGACGAGCAGTACTTC.

The V call is TRBV7-3, the J call TRBJ2-7; tentatively, D is TRBD2 (6 bases). From germline, CDR1 is SGHTA and CDR2 FQGTGA. The CDR3 loop spans 14 amino acids. V lost 5 bases and J 3 bases, leaving 14 bases between the germline ends. The CDR3 loop is CASSPGTGLYEQYF. Here the CDR3 DNA reads TGTGCCAGCAGCCCCGGGACGGGACTCTACGAGCAGTACTTC.

A word on this clone: The junction shows a germline mismatch at one end, possibly a read error. The rearrangement uses TRBV5-1 and TRBJ2-2; the D gene could be TRBD1 or TRBD2 (5 bases each). The CDR3 contains 14 residues. Germline CDR1 reads SGHRS; CDR2 reads YFSETQ. The CDR3 nucleotides read TGTGCCAGCAGCTTGGGGGACGTCACCGGGGAGCTGTTTTTT. Its protein is CASSLGDVTGELFF.

The J gene is TRBJ2-1, the V gene TRBV6-6, with D possibly being TRBD1 or TRBD2 (6 bases each). Germline values: CDR1 MNHNY, CDR2 SVGAGI (reference sequence). CDR3 length equals 15 residues. Trimming took off 2 bases at V and 3 bases at J, with 11 bases between the two ends. CDR3 protein: CASSYGGLVYNEQFF. CDR3 DNA sequence: TGTGCCAGCAGTTACGGGGGGCTTGTCTACAATGAGCAGTTCTTC.

The chain employs TRBV11-2 and TRBJ2-5; 8 positions agree with TRBD1. Germline V gene sequence: CDR1 SGHAT, CDR2 FQNNGV. This CDR3 has 16 residues. V shed 1 base, J shed 1 base, and the junction held 5 bases outside the gene matches. The CDR3 loop is CASSLGQGPSQETQYF. The CDR3 nucleotides read TGTGCCAGCAGCTTAGGACAGGGGCCCAGCCAAGAGACCCAGTACTTC.

A word on this clone: The junction departs from germline at one end; a sequencing error may be responsible. The V call is TRBV7-9, the J call TRBJ1-1; D uncertain. The CDR3 loop spans 13 amino acids. Germline V lookup: CDR1 SEHNR, CDR2 FQNEAQ (reference sequence). The CDR3 reads CASSPQEDTEAFF. DNA for the CDR3: TGCGCCAGCAGCCCTCAAGAGGACACTGAAGCTTTCTTT.

V and J are TRBV6-6 and TRBJ2-1; the match to TRBD2 covers 7 bases. The V and J ends lost 2 bases and 0 bases, in that order; junction bases with no gene match: 1. The CDR3 is made up of 15 amino acids. The germline V gene has CDR1 MNHNY and CDR2 SVGAGI (reference sequence). Here the CDR3 DNA reads TGTGCCAGCAGTTACAAGCGGGACTCCTACAATGAGCAGTTCTTC. Residues: CASSYKRDSYNEQFF.

The chain employs TRBV11-2 and TRBJ2-5; 7 bases align to TRBD2. The CDR3 length is 14 residues. Trimming removed 5 bases from V and 5 bases from J; junction bases left unmatched: 8. Germline lookup yields CDR1 SGHAT and CDR2 FQNNGV. The CDR3 bases are TGTGCCAGCAGCGGCAGGAGGGAGGGGGAGACCCAGTACTTC. This encodes CASSGRREGETQYF. The full variable domain, its missing parts supplied by reference TRBV11-2 and TRBJ2-5, is EAGVAQSPRYKIIEKRQSVAFWCNPISGHATLYWYQQILGQGPKLLIQFQNNGVVDDSQLPKDRFSAERLKGVDSTLKIQPAKLEDSAVYLCASSGRREGETQYFGPGTRLLVL.

The V and J genes are TRBV4-1 and TRBJ2-7; 10 bases map to TRBD1. Looked up from germline, CDR1 is MGHRA and CDR2 is YSYEKL. CDR3 length: 15 residues. After removal of 4 bases from V and 5 bases from J, the junction contained 8 bases not matched to a gene. The CDR3 DNA sequence: TGCGCCAGCAGCCGACTAGACAGGGGGCATGACGAGCAGTACTTC. This codes for CASSRLDRGHDEQYF.

This clone occurred a few times. The chain recombines TRBV7-2 with TRBJ2-2, with TRBD1 as a possible D gene (6 bases). The V gene lost 4 bases and the J gene lost 6 bases, with 15 bases spanning the gap. The CDR3 length is 15 residues. CDR1 and CDR2 from the germline V gene are SGHTA and FQGNSA. CDR3 DNA sequence: TGTGCCAGCAGCTCGACAGGACGTGTGGCCGGGGAGCTGTTTTTT. Its translation: CASSSTGRVAGELFF.

The chain is built from TRBV30 and TRBJ1-6; the match to TRBD1 covers 8 bases. CDR1 GTSNPN and CDR2 SVGIG come from the germline V gene (reference sequence). V was clipped by 5 bases and J by 8 bases; unmatched bases: 8. This CDR3 region has 14 residues. The CDR3: CAWGQGIVDSPLHF. CDR3 DNA: TGTGCCTGGGGACAGGGCATAGTTGATTCACCCCTCCACTTT.

The chain carries TRBV10-3 and TRBJ2-3; perhaps TRBD2 as D (6 bases). V was pared by 8 bases and J by 3 bases, with 15 bases between. Germline V gene lookup returns CDR1 ENHRY and CDR2 SYGVKD. The CDR3 totals 14 residues. CDR3 sequence reads: CAIYPGGNTDTQYF. Written as DNA, the CDR3 is TGTGCCATCTATCCAGGCGGGAATACAGATACGCAGTATTTT.

This clone appeared once. The V gene is TRBV15, the J gene TRBJ1-4; the D gene is possibly TRBD1 (5 bases). Trimming pared 5 bases from V and 5 bases from J, leaving 15 bases between. Germline values: CDR1 LNHNV, CDR2 YYDKDF (reference sequence). This CDR3 is built from 15 residues. CDR3: CATSLPGAGNEKLFF. The CDR3 nucleotides read TGTGCCACCAGCCTCCCAGGTGCAGGGAATGAAAAACTGTTTTTT.

The rearrangement links TRBV7-9 to TRBJ1-1; D call uncertain. Trimming left V 5 bases short and J 2 bases short, with 9 bases between. The CDR3 covers 13 residues. CDR1 and CDR2 from the germline V gene are SEHNR and FQNEAQ (reference sequence). CDR3 residues: CASSLKSNTEAFF. CDR3 sequence (DNA): TGTGCCAGCAGCCTTAAGAGCAACACTGAAGCTTTCTTT.